The 28 T cell receptor beta chains below were found in one sample sequenced in a study of cytomegalovirus exposure and HLA in healthy donors. The PCR employed 60 Vbeta primers together with 13 Jbeta primers. Some clones are missing from TCRdb's copy, which holds only in-frame ones; the method was immunoSEQ multiplex PCR. Here the sample spans approximately 170,000 clones, 79% being singletons. Input material: PBMCs. These receptors originate from a woman younger than 30 in good health and CMV-seronegative.

The rearrangement links TRBV5-6 to TRBJ1-2; 7 positions match TRBD1. This CDR3 has 12 residues. Germline V CDR1 and CDR2: SGHDT, YYEEEE. V shed 4 bases and J 5 bases; nucleotides not matched to a gene: 2. This CDR3 is CASSTTGYGYTF. The CDR3 DNA reads as TGTGCCAGCAGCACGACAGGGTATGGCTACACCTTC.

CDR3: CASRPTWGSGPLDSKSNQPQHF. The CDR3 coding sequence is TGTGCCAGCAGGCCCACCTGGGGTTCAGGGCCCCTTGATTCAAAAAGCAATCAGCCCCAGCATTTT. This chain joins TRBV2 and TRBJ1-5, with a weak D call TRBD1 (5 bases). With 6 bases removed from V and 1 base from J, the gap between germline ends came to 34 bases. CDR3 size: 22 residues. Per the germline V gene, CDR1 is SNHLY and CDR2 is FYNNEI.

The V call is TRBV28, the J call TRBJ2-7; 7 nucleotides line up with TRBD1. J lost 5 bases, V lost 5 bases, and 9 bases had no gene match. The CDR3 consists of 14 residues. Germline V gene lookup returns CDR1 MDHEN and CDR2 SYDVKM. CDR3 nucleotides: TGTGCCAGCAGTCACACAGGGGACGCCAACGAGCAGTACTTC. Amino acid sequence: CASSHTGDANEQYF.

The CDR3 nucleotides are TGCGCCAGCAGCTCCACAAGGGGGAGGACTAGCGGTTCCTACAATGAGCAGTTCTTC. This encodes CASSSTRGRTSGSYNEQFF. This rearrangement joins TRBV4-3 to TRBJ2-1; 10 bases match TRBD2. Germline V gives CDR1 LGHNA, CDR2 YSLEER. The CDR3 runs 19 residues. V dropped 5 bases and J dropped 1; count of bases not matched to a gene: 14.

This chain links TRBV7-3 with TRBJ2-7; D call uncertain. The germline CDR1 and CDR2 sequences are SGHTA and FQGTGA. The CDR3 spans 13 residues. Deletions cut 0 bases from V and 7 bases from J, with 10 bases between. The CDR3 sequence: CASSLTPQLEQYF. The CDR3 DNA reads as TGTGCCAGCAGCTTAACACCGCAGTTGGAGCAGTACTTC. Filled out from reference TRBV7-3 and TRBJ2-7, the complete variable domain reads GAGVSQTPSNKVTEKGKYVELRCDPISGHTALYWYRQSLGQGPEFLIYFQGTGAADDSGLPNDRFFAVRPEGSVSTLKIQRTERGDSAVYLCASSLTPQLEQYFGPGTRLTVT.

This clone has just a few counts. This rearrangement joins TRBV19 to TRBJ1-3; D uncertain. With 5 bases removed from V and 0 bases from J, the gap between germline ends came to 14 bases. The CDR3 covers 16 residues. Looked up from germline, CDR1 is LNHDA and CDR2 is SQIVND (reference sequence). CDR3: CASSPQALNSGNTIYF. DNA of the CDR3: TGTGCCAGTAGTCCCCAAGCTCTAAACTCTGGAAACACCATATATTTT.

The chain links TRBV2 to TRBJ1-5, with a weak D call TRBD1 (5 bases). Germline V CDR1 and CDR2: SNHLY, FYNNEI. The CDR3 totals 13 residues. Trimming took 1 base from V and 9 from J, leaving 10 bases between them. The DNA of the CDR3 is TGTGCCAGCAGTGAAGAGGGGCAGGGGCCCCAGCATTTT. Encoded protein: CASSEEGQGPQHF.

The chain combines TRBV27 with TRBJ2-5; D is possibly TRBD2 (5 bases). V was pared by 4 bases and J by 5 bases, with 14 bases between. CDR3 length equals 14 residues. Germline CDR1 reads MNHEY; CDR2 reads SMNVEV (reference sequence). CDR3 protein: CASSSAGIGETQYF. CDR3 DNA sequence: TGTGCCAGCAGTTCCGCCGGGATTGGGGAGACCCAGTACTTC.

The chain links TRBV5-1 to TRBJ2-7; D gene ambiguous. This CDR3 contains 13 residues. The ends were cut back, 1 base at V and 2 bases at J, with 7 bases in the middle. Germline lookup yields CDR1 SGHRS and CDR2 YFSETQ. This CDR3 is CASSLTTAYEQYF. The CDR3 bases are TGCGCCAGCAGCTTGACAACAGCCTACGAGCAGTACTTC. Variable domain in full (rest from reference TRBV5-1 and TRBJ2-7): KAGVTQTPRYLIKTRGQQVTLSCSPISGHRSVSWYQQTPGQGLQFLFEYFSETQRNKGNFPGRFSGRQFSNSRSEMNVSTLELGDSALYLCASSLTTAYEQYFGPGTRLTVT.

The J gene is TRBJ1-5, the V gene TRBV18; 9 bases match TRBD1. Germline CDR1 is KGHSH and CDR2 is LQKENI. Losses at the gene ends were 3 bases for V and 0 bases for J; bases not matched to a gene: 9. The CDR3 consists of 18 residues. CDR3 sequence: CASSPEGQGDLSNQPQHF. The CDR3 nucleotides are TGTGCCAGCTCACCCGAGGGACAGGGAGACCTTAGCAATCAGCCCCAGCATTTT.

This clone was counted a few times. The rearrangement links TRBV9 to TRBJ2-6, with 8 bases identical to TRBD1. The CDR3 runs to 18 residues. Germline V gene data show CDR1 as SGDLS and CDR2 as YYNGEE. With V trimmed by 0 bases and J by 1 base, 6 bases remained unmatched. The CDR3 sequence: CASSVAGRGQSGANVLTF. The CDR3 bases are TGTGCCAGCAGCGTAGCCGGCAGGGGGCAGTCTGGGGCCAACGTCCTGACTTTC.

This sequence joins TRBV18 and TRBJ1-1; D is possibly TRBD1 (6 bases). The CDR3 has 17 residues. Trimming took 0 bases from V and 0 from J, leaving 14 bases between them. In germline, CDR1 is KGHSH, CDR2 LQKENI. Written as DNA, the CDR3 is TGTGCCAGCTCACCACCGGGGTACACAGGGATGAACACTGAAGCTTTCTTT. This gives the protein CASSPPGYTGMNTEAFF.

This clone was seen just once. This chain uses TRBV6-6 with TRBJ1-2; D is perhaps TRBD1 (6 bases). Between the trimmed V and J ends, which lost 6 bases and 4 bases, there was a span of 9 bases. CDR3 length: 12 amino acids. The germline V gene has CDR1 MNHNY and CDR2 SVGAGI (reference sequence). CDR3 bases: TGTGCCAGCAGAGGACAGACCTATGGCTACACCTTC. It encodes CASRGQTYGYTF.

The chain employs TRBV14 and TRBJ1-1; 7 nucleotides agree with TRBD1. The CDR3 is made up of 17 amino acids. Germline values: CDR1 SGHDN, CDR2 FVKESK. The trim removed 3 bases at V and 2 bases at J, leaving 12 bases unmatched. The DNA of the CDR3 is TGTGCCAGCAGCCACGACCTCGACAGGGTAGGAAACACTGAAGCTTTCTTT. Protein: CASSHDLDRVGNTEAFF.

The V and J genes are TRBV28 and TRBJ1-5, with a possible D match to TRBD1 (6 bases). Per the germline V gene, CDR1 is MDHEN and CDR2 is SYDVKM. Trimming removed 5 bases at V and 7 bases at J, with 15 bases between. CDR3 length equals 14 residues. CDR3 loop: CASSGNREKQPQHF. The CDR3, as DNA: TGTGCCAGCAGTGGGAACAGGGAAAAGCAGCCCCAGCATTTT.

This chain connects TRBV4-2 to TRBJ2-2, with 9 bases that match TRBD1. The CDR3 consists of 16 residues. Germline V gene sequence: CDR1 LGHNA, CDR2 YNFKEQ. The V segment lost 4 bases and the J segment 2 bases; nucleotides outside the gene matches: 5. The CDR3 DNA reads TGTGCCAGCAGCCTGGACAGGGGATTAAACACCGGGGAGCTGTTTTTT. This gives the protein CASSLDRGLNTGELFF.

The V gene is TRBV19, the J gene TRBJ1-1, with 8 positions matching TRBD1. The CDR3 extends over 16 amino acids. CDR1 LNHDA and CDR2 SQIVND come from the germline V gene (reference sequence). V gave up 3 bases and J gave up 2 bases; unmatched junction bases: 8. The CDR3 bases are TGTGCCAGTAGTATCCCGCCGGACAGGGATAACACTGAAGCTTTCTTT. The encoded protein is CASSIPPDRDNTEAFF.

V and J are TRBV19 and TRBJ1-2; 11 bases fit TRBD1. After removal of 6 bases from V and 4 bases from J, the junction contained 7 bases not matched to a gene. CDR3 length equals 15 residues. Germline V gives CDR1 LNHDA, CDR2 SQIVND (reference sequence). Here the CDR3 reads CASRLRDRGVYGYTF. CDR3 DNA: TGTGCCAGTAGGCTCCGGGACAGGGGGGTCTATGGCTACACCTTC.

The chain combines TRBV9 with TRBJ2-3; no clear D gene. The germline gives CDR1 SGDLS, CDR2 YYNGEE. V was pared by 4 bases and J by 6 bases, with 12 bases between. The CDR3 extends over 13 amino acids. In nucleotides, the CDR3 is TGTGCCAGCAGCCCCGACTCCACCGATACGCAGTATTTT. Protein: CASSPDSTDTQYF.

This chain links TRBV6-5 with TRBJ2-7; a possible D gene is TRBD2 (5 bases). V lost 5 bases and J lost 0, with 14 bases in between. This CDR3 has 15 amino acids. Germline V gene sequence: CDR1 MNHEY, CDR2 SVGAGI. DNA for the CDR3: TGTGCCAGCAGTATGTCGGGGAGTGCCTCCTACGAGCAGTACTTC. Translating gives CASSMSGSASYEQYF.

The CDR3 sequence is CASSFSGSYEQYF. The CDR3, as DNA: TGCGCCAGCAGCTTCAGCGGATCCTACGAGCAGTACTTC. The V call is TRBV5-1, the J call TRBJ2-7, with D maybe TRBD2 (5 bases). The ends were cut back, 2 bases at V and 1 base at J, with 7 bases in the middle. The CDR3 loop spans 13 amino acids. Germline values: CDR1 SGHRS, CDR2 YFSETQ.

The chain has TRBV7-3 and TRBJ2-3; TRBD2 is a possible D gene (5 bases). The germline V gene has CDR1 SGHTA and CDR2 FQGTGA. V gave up 4 bases and J gave up 2 bases, with 7 bases separating them. This CDR3 contains 13 residues. The CDR3: CASSSEDTDTQYF. CDR3 DNA sequence: TGTGCCAGCAGCTCGGAGGACACAGATACGCAGTATTTT.

The chain links TRBV18 to TRBJ2-6, with TRBD1 identical over 10 bases. V lost 5 bases, J lost 0 bases, and 4 bases stayed unmatched. This CDR3 contains 17 residues. Germline CDR1 KGHSH, CDR2 LQKENI. CDR3 in DNA: TGTGCCAGCTCATGGGGACAGGGGATCTCTGGGGCCAACGTCCTGACTTTC. It yields the protein CASSWGQGISGANVLTF.

As for this clone: One junction end does not reproduce the germline sequence, and a read error may be involved. The V and J genes are TRBV5-4 and TRBJ2-6; 8 bases line up with TRBD1. CDR3 length: 16 residues. Per the germline V gene, CDR1 is SGHNT and CDR2 is YYREEE (reference sequence). The CDR3 coding sequence is TGCGCCAGCAGCCAAGGACAGGGCTCTGGGGCCAACGTCCTGACTTTC. Encoded protein: CASSQGQGSGANVLTF. Complete variable domain (other parts from reference TRBV5-4 and TRBJ2-6): ETGVTQSPTHLIKTRGQQVTLRCSSQSGHNTVSWYQQALGQGPQFIFQYYREEENGRGNFPPRFSGLQFPNYSSELNVNALELDDSALYLCASSQGQGSGANVLTFGAGSRLTVL.

The chain employs TRBV29-1 and TRBJ2-7; 7 bases match TRBD2. The CDR3 is 13 amino acids. V gave up 8 bases and J gave up 4 bases; unmatched junction bases: 11. CDR1 is SQVTM, CDR2 ANQGSEA, per germline. CDR3 region: CSSDGGGCYEQYF. In DNA form, the CDR3 reads TGCAGCTCGGACGGCGGGGGATGTTACGAGCAGTACTTC.

The J gene is TRBJ2-3, the V gene TRBV9; weak D call: TRBD2 (7 bases). Trimming cost V 3 bases and J 5 bases, with 13 bases left between them. The length of the CDR3 is 14 residues. CDR1 SGDLS and CDR2 YYNGEE come from the germline V gene. The CDR3 DNA is TGTGCCAGCAGCGCTGGGGGGGCGGGAGATACGCAGTATTTT. Amino acid sequence: CASSAGGAGDTQYF.

The V and J genes are TRBV27 and TRBJ2-3; 14 nucleotides agree with TRBD2. Germline trimming cut 3 bases from V and 4 bases from J; bases unmatched to any gene: 6. The CDR3 consists of 17 residues. Germline-derived CDR1 and CDR2 are MNHEY and SMNVEV (reference sequence). CDR3 region: CASSFRLAGGPADTQYF. The CDR3 coding sequence is TGTGCCAGCAGTTTCCGACTAGCGGGAGGGCCAGCAGATACGCAGTATTTT.

This rearrangement joins TRBV2 to TRBJ1-2; 8 bases match TRBD1. The V segment lost 6 bases and the J segment 6 bases; nucleotides outside the gene matches: 12. The CDR3 consists of 15 residues. Germline CDR1 reads SNHLY; CDR2 reads FYNNEI. The CDR3 loop is CASRNDRGGEDGYTF. The DNA for the CDR3 is TGTGCCAGCAGAAATGACAGGGGAGGAGAGGATGGCTACACCTTC.